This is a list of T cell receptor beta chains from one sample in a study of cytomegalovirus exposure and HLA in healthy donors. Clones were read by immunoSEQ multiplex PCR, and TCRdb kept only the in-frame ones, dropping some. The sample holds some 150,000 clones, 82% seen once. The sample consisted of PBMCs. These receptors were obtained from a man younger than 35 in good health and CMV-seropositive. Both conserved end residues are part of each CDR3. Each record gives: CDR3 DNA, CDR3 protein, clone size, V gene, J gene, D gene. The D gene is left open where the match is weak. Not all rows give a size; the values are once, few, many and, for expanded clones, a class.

DNA: TGTGCCAGCAGTTTCGGGTCGGGGTACGGCTACACCTTC; CDR3: CASSFGSGYGYTF; size: -; V: TRBV27; J: TRBJ1-2; D: -
DNA: TGTGCCAGCAGCTTAGGTTCGGGAGGGCCCCACGAGCAGTACTTC; CDR3: CASSLGSGGPHEQYF; size: once; V: TRBV7-6; J: TRBJ2-7; D: TRBD2
DNA: TGTGCCAGCAATGGAGGGATATTCGGGGGGCACGGGACAGATACGCAGTATTTT; CDR3: CASNGGIFGGHGTDTQYF; size: -; V: TRBV2; J: TRBJ2-3; D: -
DNA: TGCGCCAGCAGTGGTCGGAGCTCTGGAAACACCATATATTTT; CDR3: CASSGRSSGNTIYF; size: -; V: TRBV10-1; J: TRBJ1-3; D: -
DNA: TGTGCCAGCAGCTTAGATCTCGTCACTGAAGCTTTCTTT; CDR3: CASSLDLVTEAFF; size: -; V: TRBV11-2; J: TRBJ1-1; D: -
DNA: TGCGCCAGCAGCTCGGACGGGGATAGCAATCAGCCCCAGCATTTT; CDR3: CASSSDGDSNQPQHF; size: -; V: TRBV5-1; J: TRBJ1-5; D: -
DNA: TGTGCCAGCAGGGGGAGAGGCGCGGGCAATCAGCCCCAGCATTTT; CDR3: CASRGRGAGNQPQHF; size: -; V: TRBV6-5; J: TRBJ1-5; D: -
DNA: TGTGCCTGGAGTGGCCGGGACAGCTCCTACAATGAGCAGTTCTTC; CDR3: CAWSGRDSSYNEQFF; size: -; V: TRBV30; J: TRBJ2-1; D: TRBD1
DNA: TGTGCCAGCAGTGAAGGGAGGGAGACCCAGTACTTC; CDR3: CASSEGRETQYF; size: -; V: TRBV2; J: TRBJ2-5; D: -
DNA: TGCGCCAGCAGTGCCCTTACCGGGACTAGCGGGAGGGCCTCATACGAGCAGTACTTC; CDR3: CASSALTGTSGRASYEQYF; size: -; V: TRBV10-2; J: TRBJ2-7; D: TRBD2
DNA: TGTGCCAGCAGTTCGTCCGGTCAGCCCCAGCATTTT; CDR3: CASSSSGQPQHF; size: -; V: TRBV27; J: TRBJ1-5; D: -
DNA: TGTGCCAGCAGTCCATGGCCAGCGGGGAGCTACGAGCAGTACTTC; CDR3: CASSPWPAGSYEQYF; size: -; V: TRBV2; J: TRBJ2-7; D: TRBD2
DNA: TGCGCCAGCAGCAGGACTAGCGTCGAGCAGTACTTC; CDR3: CASSRTSVEQYF; size: -; V: TRBV5-1; J: TRBJ2-7; D: TRBD2
DNA: TGCGCCAGCAGCCCGGGACAGGTGATCCCCTACGAGCAGTACTTC; CDR3: CASSPGQVIPYEQYF; size: -; V: TRBV10-1; J: TRBJ2-7; D: TRBD1
DNA: TGCGCCAGCAGCCAAGAGGGACACAACTCTGGAAACACCATATATTTT; CDR3: CASSQEGHNSGNTIYF; size: once; V: TRBV4-1; J: TRBJ1-3; D: -
DNA: TGCAGCGTTGTAAGCTCCTTGAACACCGGGGAGCTGTTTTTT; CDR3: CSVVSSLNTGELFF; size: -; V: TRBV29-1; J: TRBJ2-2; D: -
DNA: TGTGCCAGCAGCTCCTATAGAAGCACAGATACGCAGTATTTT; CDR3: CASSSYRSTDTQYF; size: -; V: TRBV7-2; J: TRBJ2-3; D: -
DNA: TGTGCCAGCGTCCTGGTTAGCACCGGGGAGCTGTTTTTT; CDR3: CASVLVSTGELFF; size: -; V: TRBV27; J: TRBJ2-2; D: -
DNA: TGTGCCAGCAGCTCCTCTTCGGGACCCCAGCATTTT; CDR3: CASSSSSGPQHF; size: once; V: TRBV7-9; J: TRBJ1-5; D: -
DNA: TGTGCCAGCAGTTCCAGACAGGGCGCTAACTATGGCTACACCTTC; CDR3: CASSSRQGANYGYTF; size: once; V: TRBV6-5; J: TRBJ1-2; D: TRBD1
DNA: TGTGCCAGCTTGACTAGCGGACGCGGTGATGAGCAGTTCTTC; CDR3: CASLTSGRGDEQFF; size: -; V: TRBV6-1; J: TRBJ2-1; D: TRBD2
DNA: TGTGCCAGCAGTCGATCGACTAGTATGACAGCAGATACGCAGTATTTT; CDR3: CASSRSTSMTADTQYF; size: -; V: TRBV9; J: TRBJ2-3; D: -
DNA: TGTGCCAGCAAAGGGACAGCAGTCACAGATACGCAGTATTTT; CDR3: CASKGTAVTDTQYF; size: -; V: TRBV25-1; J: TRBJ2-3; D: TRBD1
DNA: TGTGCCAGCAGCCGCTTAGCTAGAGAGACCCAGTACTTC; CDR3: CASSRLARETQYF; size: few; V: TRBV14; J: TRBJ2-5; D: -
DNA: TGCAGCGTTGAAGTGGGGGGACAGGGTTACTATGGCTACACCTTC; CDR3: CSVEVGGQGYYGYTF; size: -; V: TRBV29-1; J: TRBJ1-2; D: TRBD1
DNA: TGTGCCAGCAGGCTACTAGCGGAGCCTCAAGAGACCCAGTACTTC; CDR3: CASRLLAEPQETQYF; size: -; V: TRBV2; J: TRBJ2-5; D: TRBD2
DNA: TGTGCCAGCAGTGTTTTCGGACAGGGCTCCTACGAGCAGTACTTC; CDR3: CASSVFGQGSYEQYF; size: once; V: TRBV6-1; J: TRBJ2-7; D: TRBD1
DNA: TGTGCCAGCAGTGACGCGTTTAACACTGAAGCTTTCTTT; CDR3: CASSDAFNTEAFF; size: -; V: TRBV6-4; J: TRBJ1-1; D: -
DNA: TGCAGCGTTGTTCCAGGGGTCGGTGGCTATGGCTACACCTTC; CDR3: CSVVPGVGGYGYTF; size: -; V: TRBV29-1; J: TRBJ1-2; D: -
DNA: TGTGCCAGTGTACAGGGACGTATCACTGAAGCTTTCTTT; CDR3: CASVQGRITEAFF; size: -; V: TRBV19; J: TRBJ1-1; D: -
DNA: TGTGCCATCAGTGATTTCGACAGGGGTGACTATGGCTACACCTTC; CDR3: CAISDFDRGDYGYTF; size: -; V: TRBV10-3; J: TRBJ1-2; D: TRBD1
DNA: TGTGCCAGCAGTCGTGACAGGAAAAAAGAGACCCAGTACTTC; CDR3: CASSRDRKKETQYF; size: -; V: TRBV5-4; J: TRBJ2-5; D: -
DNA: TGTGCCAGCAGCAGCACAGGGGGAGCCAATCAGCCCCAGCATTTT; CDR3: CASSSTGGANQPQHF; size: -; V: TRBV28; J: TRBJ1-5; D: TRBD1
DNA: TGTGCCAGCAGTGATAGGGGTTCTCGAGAAAAACTGTTTTTT; CDR3: CASSDRGSREKLFF; size: -; V: TRBV2; J: TRBJ1-4; D: -
DNA: TGTGCCAGCAGGAGGACAGGGCAGCAACTAGATACGCAGTATTTT; CDR3: CASRRTGQQLDTQYF; size: few; V: TRBV2; J: TRBJ2-3; D: TRBD1
DNA: TGTGCCAGCAGCTTCCTGACTAGCGGAGTCGGAGATACGCAGTATTTT; CDR3: CASSFLTSGVGDTQYF; size: -; V: TRBV7-9; J: TRBJ2-3; D: TRBD2
DNA: TGTGCCAGCAGTTACTCGCGGAGAACTGAGCAGTTCTTC; CDR3: CASSYSRRTEQFF; size: -; V: TRBV6-6; J: TRBJ2-1; D: -
DNA: TGTGCCAGCAGCTTAGGCCAGACAGGCCCCTACGAGCAGTACTTC; CDR3: CASSLGQTGPYEQYF; size: -; V: TRBV7-8; J: TRBJ2-7; D: -
DNA: TGCGCCAGCAGCTTGGGCCCCGACAGGGGGCTGTTTAATGAGCAGTTCTTC; CDR3: CASSLGPDRGLFNEQFF; size: -; V: TRBV5-1; J: TRBJ2-1; D: TRBD1
DNA: TGTGCCAGCAGCTTAGCGGTGGCCACCGGGGAGCTGTTTTTT; CDR3: CASSLAVATGELFF; size: -; V: TRBV7-8; J: TRBJ2-2; D: -
DNA: TGCGCCAGCAGCCTCCGCCCCGGAGAGAGCACTGAAGCTTTCTTT; CDR3: CASSLRPGESTEAFF; size: -; V: TRBV5-1; J: TRBJ1-1; D: -
DNA: TGTGCCAGCAGTGGGGGGCAGGGGCGAGAGACCCAGTACTTC; CDR3: CASSGGQGRETQYF; size: -; V: TRBV2; J: TRBJ2-5; D: -
DNA: TGTGCCAGCAGCTTGGACAGGGAAAGTGAAAAACTGTTTTTT; CDR3: CASSLDRESEKLFF; size: -; V: TRBV5-5; J: TRBJ1-4; D: -
DNA: TGTGCCAGCAGGCTTGATGGCGGGTCCACAGATACGCAGTATTTT; CDR3: CASRLDGGSTDTQYF; size: -; V: TRBV5-6; J: TRBJ2-3; D: -
DNA: TGTGCCAGCTCACGGGAGACAGGGACTGGAAACACCATATATTTT; CDR3: CASSRETGTGNTIYF; size: -; V: TRBV18; J: TRBJ1-3; D: TRBD1
DNA: TGTGCCAGCAGCTTGGCGGGTGAAAAACTGTTTTTT; CDR3: CASSLAGEKLFF; size: -; V: TRBV5-4; J: TRBJ1-4; D: -
DNA: TGCGCCAGCAGTGACATGAGACAGGAAAATCAGCCCCAGCATTTT; CDR3: CASSDMRQENQPQHF; size: -; V: TRBV10-1; J: TRBJ1-5; D: -
DNA: TGTGCCAGCAGCCTCACTAGCGGGAGGGGAGATACGCAGTATTTT; CDR3: CASSLTSGRGDTQYF; size: -; V: TRBV7-3; J: TRBJ2-3; D: TRBD2
DNA: TGCGCCAGCAGCCCTAACACCGGGGAGCTGTTTTTT; CDR3: CASSPNTGELFF; size: -; V: TRBV5-1; J: TRBJ2-2; D: -
DNA: TGTGCCAGCAGTAAGGGACAGGGGAACACTGAAGCTTTCTTT; CDR3: CASSKGQGNTEAFF; size: -; V: TRBV2; J: TRBJ1-1; D: TRBD1
DNA: TGTGCCAGCAGCTCTGACCTACTAGCGGGAGGTTCCCGGGTCGAGCAGTACTTC; CDR3: CASSSDLLAGGSRVEQYF; size: -; V: TRBV5-5; J: TRBJ2-7; D: TRBD2
DNA: TGTGCCAGCAGCTTAGACGGGACAGGGGATGGCTACACCTTC; CDR3: CASSLDGTGDGYTF; size: -; V: TRBV7-9; J: TRBJ1-2; D: TRBD1
DNA: TGTGCCAGCAGCTTGGTAGGCGGGAGTCCCCGCGAGCAGTACTTC; CDR3: CASSLVGGSPREQYF; size: -; V: TRBV5-6; J: TRBJ2-7; D: TRBD2
DNA: TGTGCCAGCCACCGTGAAGTACTTGGAAACACCATATATTTT; CDR3: CASHREVLGNTIYF; size: -; V: TRBV6-1; J: TRBJ1-3; D: -
DNA: TGTGCCAGCAGTTTCCAGAATGATTATGGCTACACCTTC; CDR3: CASSFQNDYGYTF; size: -; V: TRBV27; J: TRBJ1-2; D: -